This TCR beta chain was identified during a study of T cells in Graves' hyperthyroidism and ophthalmopathy. Germline CDR1 and CDR2: MNHEY and SMNVEV (reference sequence). After removal of 5 bases from V and 5 bases from J, the junction contained 14 bases not matched to a gene. CDR3 length equals 16 residues. Patients with uncontrolled infections, other autoimmune diseases, pregnancy or lactation were excluded. Clinical symptoms, serum thyroxine, TRAb, thyroid ultrasound and orbital computed tomography informed diagnoses. This clonotype was seen ten or more times. The investigators amplified TCR beta CDR3 regions from RNA transcripts. The primer set for the first-round RT-PCR of the TCR CDR3 was HTBI. TCRdb reanalysed the multiplex PCR reads using MiXCR and keeps one entry per CDR3 protein. The profile shows under 400,000 distinct CDR3 sequences, roughly 13% of them singletons.

Sequenced material: blood. The TCR sequence derives from a woman aged 18-29 years with Graves' hyperthyroidism. The chain uses TRBV27 and TRBJ2-5; the match to TRBD1 covers 7 bases. CDR3 coding DNA: TGTGCCAGCAGTCCCGGGTATACAGGGGTAGGGGAGACCCAGTACTTC. Amino acid sequence: CASSPGYTGVGETQYF.